The rows below give T cell receptor beta chains drawn from one sample of a study of blood T cell repertoires in COVID-19. Data came from immunoSEQ multiplex PCR; TCRdb stores just in-frame clones and leaves some out. The sample has about 70,000 clones, about 76% seen once. The sequencing input was peripheral blood. All receptors come from a woman aged 80 or over with active or convalescent COVID-19. Both conserved end residues are part of each CDR3. Each record gives: J gene, clone size, V gene, D gene, CDR3 protein, CDR3 DNA. D genes are given only for firm matches. Clone size is given for some rows only: seen once, a few or many times, or a class if the clone is expanded.

>TRBJ2-5|.|TRBV6-2/TRBV6-3|.
CASSYSYSAGETQYF
TGTGCCAGCAGTTACTCGTACTCTGCGGGAGAGACCCAGTACTTC
>TRBJ1-1|.|TRBV5-1|.
CASSSGLNTEAFF
TGCGCCAGCAGTAGTGGGCTGAACACTGAAGCTTTCTTT
>TRBJ1-2|.|TRBV5-5|.
CASSLSTGSLYGYTF
TGTGCCAGCAGCTTGTCCACAGGGTCCCTATATGGCTACACCTTC
>TRBJ2-7|.|TRBV3-1/TRBV3-2|TRBD1
CASSHGTGAHEQYF
TGTGCCAGCAGCCATGGGACAGGGGCCCACGAGCAGTACTTC
>TRBJ2-4|.|TRBV11-1|.
CASSYSALAKNIQYF
TGTGCCAGCAGTTACAGTGCACTAGCCAAAAACATTCAGTACTTC
>TRBJ1-2|.|TRBV12-3/TRBV12-4|TRBD1
CAALGTGDDGYTF
TGTGCCGCCCTAGGGACAGGGGACGATGGCTACACCTTC
>TRBJ2-3|once|TRBV9|.
CASSVRPFSDSLGTQYF
TGTGCCAGCAGCGTACGACCGTTTAGCGACTCACTGGGTACGCAGTATTTT
>TRBJ2-1|.|TRBV5-4|TRBD1
CASSTPGQGDNEQFF
TGTGCCAGCAGCACCCCGGGACAGGGGGACAATGAGCAGTTCTTC
>TRBJ1-5|.|TRBV2|TRBD1
CASRDRFYSNQPQHF
TGTGCCAGCAGGGACAGGTTTTATAGCAATCAGCCCCAGCATTTT
>TRBJ1-2|.|TRBV4-3|.
CASSQETSPGYYGYTF
TGCGCCAGCAGCCAAGAAACCTCCCCCGGGTACTATGGCTACACCTTC
>TRBJ2-4|.|TRBV7-2|.
CASSLVGLNIQYF
TGTGCCAGCAGCTTAGTCGGACTAAACATTCAGTACTTC
>TRBJ2-1|.|TRBV9|TRBD2
CASSFEAGGLNEQFF
TGTGCCAGCAGCTTCGAAGCGGGGGGGCTTAATGAGCAGTTCTTC
>TRBJ1-5|.|TRBV7-2|.
CASTGGLGGVTDQPQHF
TGTGCCAGCACGGGTGGTTTAGGGGGTGTGACTGATCAGCCCCAGCATTTT
>TRBJ2-2|.|TRBV9|.
CASSVSGTPNTGELFF
TGTGCCAGCAGCGTATCCGGGACACCGAACACCGGGGAGCTGTTTTTT
>TRBJ2-3|.|TRBV20-1|TRBD2
CSASWTSLDTQYF
TGCAGTGCTAGTTGGACTAGCCTAGATACGCAGTATTTT